Shown below are 17 T cell receptor beta chains from a single sample sequenced in a study of T cell responses to AZD1222 COVID-19 vaccine. Measured with immunoSEQ multiplex PCR; TCRdb has only the in-frame clones, and not every one. The sample gives more than 100,000 clones, about nine tenths of which show up once; 0.95% to 1.5% is in the top ten. The sample was peripheral blood, taken on day 0 of AZD1222 vaccination. Receptors were obtained from an adult in good health.

Here the CDR3 DNA reads TGTGCCAGCAGTCTTGGACTAGCGGGGGGCTATGAGCAGTTCTTC. This sequence encodes CASSLGLAGGYEQFF. The chain recombines TRBV7-2 with TRBJ2-1; TRBD2 aligns across 14 bases. Looked up from germline, CDR1 is SGHTA and CDR2 is FQGNSA. The CDR3 contains 15 residues. V shed 6 bases and J 8 bases; nucleotides not matched to a gene: 6.

The J gene is TRBJ1-1, the V gene TRBV9; D possibly corresponds to TRBD1 (6 bases). Germline V lookup: CDR1 SGDLS, CDR2 YYNGEE. The length of the CDR3 is 16 residues. Trimming took 0 bases from V and 0 from J, leaving 12 bases between them. The CDR3 coding sequence is TGTGCCAGCAGCGTAGAAGGGGGACCTCTGAACACTGAAGCTTTCTTT. Translated: CASSVEGGPLNTEAFF.

The V gene is TRBV3-1 (or the pseudogene TRBV3-2), the J gene TRBJ1-6; 8 bases fit TRBD1. Trimming at V came to 4 bases and at J to 7 bases, leaving 6 bases not matched to a gene. CDR1 is LGHDT and CDR2 is YNNKEL in the germline V gene (reference sequence). This CDR3 has 15 amino acids. The CDR3 protein is CASSPRQGLNSPLHF. DNA for the CDR3: TGTGCCAGCAGCCCTCGACAGGGGTTAAATTCACCCCTCCACTTT.

The chain links TRBV5-6 to TRBJ1-4; no clear D gene. Germline loops: CDR1 SGHDT, CDR2 YYEEEE. Between the trimmed V and J ends, which lost 2 bases and 5 bases, there was a span of 10 bases. This CDR3 contains 14 residues. CDR3 protein: CASSFLVGNEKLFF. The CDR3 nucleotides are TGTGCCAGCAGCTTTCTGGTGGGGAATGAAAAACTGTTTTTT. Drawing the rest from reference TRBV5-6 and TRBJ1-4, the complete variable domain is DAGVTQSPTHLIKTRGQQVTLRCSPKSGHDTVSWYQQALGQGPQFIFQYYEEEERQRGNFPDRFSGHQFPNYSSELNVNALLLGDSALYLCASSFLVGNEKLFFGSGTQLSVL.

The CDR3 DNA follows: TGTGCCAGCAGCCCCCGCGACAGGGAGGCCCAAGAGACCCAGTACTTC. Protein product: CASSPRDREAQETQYF. The V and J genes are TRBV7-9 and TRBJ2-5; D may be TRBD1 (7 bases). Germline CDR1 and CDR2: SEHNR and FQNEAQ (reference sequence). The CDR3 length is 16 residues. Trimming removed 5 bases from V and 1 base from J, with 17 bases in between.

V is TRBV4-2 and J is TRBJ1-1, with 8 bases that match TRBD1. Germline CDR1 reads LGHNA; CDR2 reads YNFKEQ. V shed 3 bases, J shed 2 bases, and the junction held 2 bases outside the gene matches. This CDR3 contains 14 residues. CDR3 in amino acids: CASSQDRDNTEAFF. CDR3 nucleotide sequence: TGTGCCAGCAGCCAGGACAGGGATAACACTGAAGCTTTCTTT.

The chain recombines TRBV11-2 with TRBJ2-3; D unresolved. This CDR3 is built from 14 residues. Trimming removed 7 bases from V and 3 bases from J, with 14 bases in between. Germline values: CDR1 SGHAT, CDR2 FQNNGV. The CDR3 is CASTSVYGTDTQYF. Here the CDR3 DNA reads TGTGCCAGCACGTCGGTCTATGGTACAGATACGCAGTATTTT.

This clone came up a few times. The chain carries TRBV18 and TRBJ1-5; 7 bases match TRBD1. CDR1 and CDR2 (germline): KGHSH, LQKENI. The CDR3 is 18 amino acids. V dropped 6 bases and J dropped 7; count of bases not matched to a gene: 21. The DNA for the CDR3 is TGTGCCAGCTCCCCGGAGGTATACGGACAGGACAAGACACAGCCCCAGCATTTT. This encodes CASSPEVYGQDKTQPQHF.

The CDR3 DNA is TGTGCCAGCAGCTTAGATGGGATGACAGTTAACTATGGCTACACCTTC. It codes for CASSLDGMTVNYGYTF. J is TRBJ1-2 and V is TRBV7-4; D is possibly TRBD1 (5 bases). Germline CDR1 SGHVT, CDR2 SQSDAQ. V lost 1 base and J lost 1, with 13 bases in between. The CDR3 runs to 16 residues.

The chain has TRBV28 and TRBJ1-2; D perhaps matches TRBD1 (5 bases). Germline CDR1 and CDR2: MDHEN and SYDVKM. Trimming cost V 5 bases and J 4 bases, with 14 bases left between them. The CDR3 totals 14 residues. The CDR3 loop is CASSPMGGIYGYTF. The DNA of the CDR3 is TGTGCCAGCAGTCCTATGGGGGGTATCTATGGCTACACCTTC.

The chain uses TRBV18 and TRBJ2-2, with D perhaps TRBD1 (5 bases). The CDR3 loop spans 14 amino acids. The V end was cut by 2 bases, the J end by 3 bases, with 7 bases between. The V gene's germline CDR1 is KGHSH and CDR2 LQKENI. CDR3 bases: TGTGCCAGCTCACCAAAGACAGACACCGGGGAGCTGTTTTTT. Protein product: CASSPKTDTGELFF.

The chain recombines TRBV27 with TRBJ2-7, with D perhaps being TRBD1 or TRBD2 (6 bases each). Looked up from germline, CDR1 is MNHEY and CDR2 is SMNVEV (reference sequence). This CDR3 comprises 13 residues. V was clipped by 7 bases and J by 5 bases, with 15 bases between them. The CDR3 is CASTVGGSNEQYF. CDR3 in DNA: TGTGCCAGCACCGTAGGGGGGTCCAACGAGCAGTACTTC.

The chain is built from TRBV14 and TRBJ1-1; D is ambiguous. The germline gives CDR1 SGHDN, CDR2 FVKESK. CDR3 length equals 13 residues. Trimming pared 4 bases from V and 5 bases from J, leaving 11 bases between. The CDR3 DNA reads as TGTGCCAGCAGCCCGGTCTTGGGAACTGAAGCTTTCTTT. Protein: CASSPVLGTEAFF.

The chain employs TRBV14 and TRBJ1-6; D unclear. Trimming took 0 bases from V and 7 from J, leaving 10 bases between them. CDR1 and CDR2 (germline): SGHDN, FVKESK. The CDR3 totals 15 residues. The CDR3 bases are TGTGCCAGCAGCCAAGATTCACGGAGGAATTCACCCCTCCACTTT. Amino acids: CASSQDSRRNSPLHF. The full variable domain, rest sourced from reference TRBV14 and TRBJ1-6, is EAGVTQFPSHSVIEKGQTVTLRCDPISGHDNLYWYRRVMGKEIKFLLHFVKESKQDESGMPNNRFLAERTGGTYSTLKVQPAELEDSGVYFCASSQDSRRNSPLHFGNGTRLTVT.

The chain is built from TRBV18 and TRBJ2-2, with TRBD2 identical over 7 bases. Unmatched junction bases numbered 0, after V lost 0 bases and J lost 2 bases. Germline-derived CDR1 and CDR2 are KGHSH and LQKENI. This CDR3 comprises 15 residues. CDR3 region: CASSPPGLNTGELFF. In nucleotides, the CDR3 is TGTGCCAGCTCACCACCGGGACTAAACACCGGGGAGCTGTTTTTT.

The rearrangement links TRBV12-5 to TRBJ1-2; 7 positions match TRBD1. This CDR3 has 19 amino acids. Germline V gene sequence: CDR1 LGHNT, CDR2 FRNRAP. Germline trimming cut 1 base from V and 2 bases from J; bases unmatched to any gene: 16. CDR3 bases: TGTGCTAGTGGTTTGGGAAGGGGGCGGATCGATTGGGGAAACTATGGCTACACCTTC. This encodes CASGLGRGRIDWGNYGYTF.

This clone was found once. V and J are TRBV2 and TRBJ1-4; a possible D gene is TRBD1 (5 bases). The ends were cut back, 10 bases at V and 5 bases at J, with 11 bases in the middle. Germline V CDR1 and CDR2: SNHLY, FYNNEI. The CDR3 has 12 residues. The CDR3 region is CANRDLNEKLFF. For the CDR3, the DNA is TGTGCCAACCGGGACCTGAATGAAAAACTGTTTTTT.